Listed below are T cell receptor beta chains from one sample, sequenced in a study of blood T cell repertoires in COVID-19. Profiled with immunoSEQ multiplex PCR; TCRdb holds only in-frame clones, not every one. Of approximately 270,000 clones listed, approximately 85% are singletons. The sequenced sample was peripheral blood. The origin of the receptors is a human donor with COVID-19, enrolled during active disease. The donor label of this sample is uncertain. The CDR3 runs from the conserved cysteine through the conserved F or W. Each record gives: J gene, clone size, CDR3 length, D gene, V gene, CDR3 protein, CDR3 DNA. The D gene is left open where the match is weak. Rows may omit the clone size; those that give it use once, few, many or a size class.

TRBJ2-1	NA	12	TRBD2	TRBV12-3/TRBV12-4	CASTFSTSGVVF	TGTGCCAGCACCTTCTCGACTAGCGGGGTAGTCTTC
TRBJ2-7	few	16	NA	TRBV5-5	CASSPLGSSFSYEQYF	TGTGCCAGCAGCCCCCTAGGGAGTTCTTTTTCCTACGAGCAGTACTTC
TRBJ2-1	NA	15	NA	TRBV7-8	CASSPAVRSYNEQFF	TGTGCCAGCAGCCCAGCGGTCCGCTCCTACAATGAGCAGTTCTTC
TRBJ2-7	many	14	TRBD2	TRBV7-2	CASSSGLAVYEQYF	TGTGCCAGCAGCTCCGGACTAGCCGTCTACGAGCAGTACTTC
TRBJ2-3	NA	14	TRBD2	TRBV15	CATSSLLAGDTQYF	TGTGCCACCAGCAGCCTACTAGCGGGAGATACGCAGTATTTT
TRBJ2-3	NA	15	TRBD2	TRBV18	CASSPGLDSTDTQYF	TGTGCCAGCTCACCGGGACTAGATAGCACAGATACGCAGTATTTT
TRBJ1-1	NA	15	TRBD1	TRBV5-1	CASSLRTGEGTEAFF	TGCGCCAGCAGCTTAAGGACAGGGGAAGGCACTGAAGCTTTCTTT
TRBJ2-5	NA	15	TRBD2	TRBV24-1	CATSDPSSGKETQYF	TGTGCCACCAGTGATCCTTCTAGCGGCAAAGAGACCCAGTACTTC
TRBJ2-3	NA	14	NA	TRBV7-9	CASSFRELTDTQYF	TGTGCCAGCAGCTTCAGGGAACTCACAGATACGCAGTATTTT
TRBJ1-1	NA	14	NA	TRBV7-3	CASSLTRGASAAFF	TGTGCCAGCAGCTTAACCCGGGGGGCGAGCGCAGCTTTCTTT
TRBJ1-1	NA	15	TRBD1	TRBV7-9	CASSPTGAGGTEAFF	TGTGCCAGCAGCCCAACAGGGGCGGGAGGCACTGAAGCTTTCTTT
TRBJ2-2	NA	14	NA	TRBV7-9	CASSPGGYTGELFF	TGTGCCAGCAGCCCCGGCGGGTATACCGGGGAGCTGTTTTTT
TRBJ2-3	once	13	NA	TRBV29-1	CSVVVAGTDTQYF	TGCAGCGTTGTAGTAGCTGGCACAGATACGCAGTATTTT
TRBJ1-1	once	12	NA	TRBV5-8	CASNFLSGEAFF	TGTGCCAGCAACTTCTTGAGTGGTGAAGCTTTCTTT
TRBJ2-5	once	13	NA	TRBV3-1/TRBV3-2	CASSQVDQETQYF	TGTGCCAGCAGCCAAGTAGACCAAGAGACCCAGTACTTC
TRBJ2-3	NA	15	NA	TRBV13	CASSLLAPSTDTQYF	TGTGCCAGCAGCTTGCTAGCGCCTAGCACAGATACGCAGTATTTT
TRBJ1-2	NA	15	NA	TRBV19	CASSIQAVANYGYTF	TGTGCCAGTAGTATACAGGCAGTAGCTAACTATGGCTACACCTTC
TRBJ2-7	NA	15	NA	TRBV7-2	CASSLDTGRTYEQYF	TGTGCCAGCAGCTTAGATACAGGTAGAACCTACGAGCAGTACTTC
TRBJ2-3	NA	15	TRBD1	TRBV7-2	CASSGRGSGTDTQYF	TGTGCCAGCAGCGGCAGGGGGTCGGGCACAGATACGCAGTATTTT
TRBJ1-2	once	14	NA	TRBV5-4	CASRAWGGLYGYTF	TGTGCCAGCAGGGCCTGGGGGGGACTCTATGGCTACACCTTC
TRBJ1-1	once	19	TRBD1	TRBV4-2	CASSQMFGRQGNAATEAFF	TGTGCCAGCAGCCAAATGTTTGGTCGACAGGGGAACGCCGCCACTGAAGCTTTCTTT
TRBJ1-6	NA	19	TRBD1	TRBV6-6	CASSPNPGQGESYNSPLHF	TGTGCCAGCAGTCCTAACCCGGGACAGGGTGAATCCTATAATTCACCCCTCCACTTT
TRBJ2-7	NA	14	NA	TRBV28	CASRETGPPYEQYF	TGTGCCAGCAGGGAAACAGGGCCCCCCTACGAGCAGTACTTC
TRBJ2-6	NA	15	NA	TRBV4-3	CASSQGSPGANVLTF	TGCGCCAGCAGCCAAGGTTCCCCAGGGGCCAACGTCCTGACTTTC
TRBJ1-6	few	13	NA	TRBV12-3/TRBV12-4	CASRVGAASPLHF	TGTGCCAGCAGGGTAGGGGCGGCTTCACCCCTCCACTTT
TRBJ1-5	NA	13	NA	TRBV30	CAWSVQGKQPQHF	TGTGCCTGGAGTGTTCAGGGGAAGCAGCCCCAGCATTTT
TRBJ2-3	NA	17	NA	TRBV2	CASDSSYGLSGGDTQYF	TGTGCCAGCGACTCCAGCTACGGTCTATCCGGGGGAGATACGCAGTATTTT
TRBJ2-3	few	13	TRBD2	TRBV29-1	CSFGGGFRDTQYF	TGCAGCTTTGGGGGGGGGTTCAGAGATACGCAGTATTTT
TRBJ2-4	few	16	TRBD1	TRBV29-1	CSVVSGGSRNKNIQYF	TGCAGCGTTGTATCAGGGGGATCCCGAAACAAAAACATTCAGTACTTC
TRBJ2-1	NA	12	NA	TRBV11-3	CASSLGLNEQFF	TGTGCCAGCAGCTTAGGGCTCAATGAGCAGTTCTTC
TRBJ2-7	NA	13	TRBD1	TRBV5-1	CASQTGVDYEQYF	TGCGCCAGCCAGACAGGGGTGGACTACGAGCAGTACTTC
TRBJ1-2	NA	13	TRBD1	TRBV5-1	CASSSGGNYGYTF	TGCGCCAGCAGTTCAGGGGGCAACTATGGCTACACCTTC
TRBJ2-3	once	13	NA	TRBV7-3	CASSLIPADTQYF	TGTGCCAGCAGCTTAATCCCCGCAGATACGCAGTATTTT
TRBJ1-4	NA	10	NA	TRBV29-1	CSGMREKLFF	TGCAGCGGAATGAGAGAAAAACTGTTTTTT
TRBJ1-6	few	16	NA	TRBV28	CASRPGGADPNSPLHF	TGTGCCAGCAGGCCCGGGGGGGCAGACCCTAATTCACCCCTCCACTTT
TRBJ2-5	NA	13	NA	TRBV9	CASSVATHQTQYF	TGTGCCAGCAGCGTAGCTACCCACCAGACCCAGTACTTC
TRBJ1-1	NA	13	NA	TRBV2	CASNLQEEAEAFF	TGTGCCAGCAACCTCCAAGAGGAGGCTGAAGCTTTCTTT
TRBJ2-3	NA	14	NA	TRBV7-3	CASSPHLQADTQYF	TGTGCCAGCAGCCCACACCTACAGGCCGATACGCAGTATTTT
TRBJ2-7	NA	12	NA	TRBV7-9	CASSVGDYEQYF	TGTGCCAGCAGTGTGGGAGACTACGAGCAGTACTTC
TRBJ2-3	NA	15	TRBD2	TRBV3-1/TRBV3-2	CASSQASGSTDTQYF	TGTGCCAGCAGCCAAGCTAGCGGTAGCACAGATACGCAGTATTTT
TRBJ2-7	NA	17	TRBD2	TRBV11-2	CASSLAGLERGIGEQYF	TGTGCCAGCAGCTTAGCGGGACTAGAGAGGGGCATCGGTGAGCAGTACTTC
TRBJ2-4	NA	15	TRBD2	TRBV19	CATASPGGPGDIQYF	TGTGCCACAGCCTCTCCGGGAGGGCCGGGGGACATTCAGTACTTC
TRBJ2-7	NA	14	TRBD1	TRBV19	CASGPGQGDHEQYF	TGTGCCAGCGGCCCGGGACAGGGGGACCACGAGCAGTACTTC
TRBJ1-2	few	14	NA	TRBV3-1/TRBV3-2	CASSQGGGPYGYTF	TGTGCCAGCAGCCAAGGCGGGGGCCCCTATGGCTACACCTTC
TRBJ2-3	NA	14	NA	TRBV7-9	CASSLGGPTDTQYF	TGTGCCAGCAGCTTAGGGGGGCCCACAGATACGCAGTATTTT
TRBJ1-5	NA	17	NA	TRBV6-1	CASSEIPGRDSNQPQHF	TGTGCCAGCAGTGAAATTCCTGGACGGGATAGCAATCAGCCCCAGCATTTT
TRBJ2-3	NA	18	NA	TRBV2	CASSKGGGLADTTDTQYF	TGTGCCAGCAGTAAAGGGGGGGGGCTAGCGGATACCACAGATACGCAGTATTTT
TRBJ1-3	NA	15	NA	TRBV9	CASSVADGAGNTIYF	TGTGCCAGCAGCGTAGCTGACGGGGCTGGAAACACCATATATTTT
TRBJ1-1	NA	14	NA	TRBV2	CASSETGLNTEAFF	TGTGCCAGCAGTGAAACAGGGTTGAACACTGAAGCTTTCTTT